A selection of T cell receptor beta chains follows, all from one sample in a study of Tregs in tolerant kidney transplant recipients. Here immunoSEQ multiplex PCR was the method, and the copy in TCRdb shows in-frame clones only, minus some. The sample carries tens of thousands of clones, approximately 89% recorded once. This material consisted of CD4+ T cells from blood (PBMCs), taken 6 months after the transplant. The receptors derive from a human patient who received a combined kidney and bone marrow transplant. The graft donor may be the source of some T cells. The CDR3 runs from the conserved cysteine through the conserved F or W. Fields, in order: J gene, V gene, CDR3 protein.

TRBJ1-1 TRBV7-9 CASSFPQGYTEAFF
TRBJ2-2 TRBV7-6 CASSSRGRENKGARGGELFF
TRBJ2-7 TRBV30 CAWSVTGGPTEQYF
TRBJ2-1 TRBV27 CASSRWGGTYNEQFF
TRBJ2-1 TRBV7-7 CASSSQPGDSRMQFF
TRBJ1-2 TRBV25-1 CASSERQGYGYTF
TRBJ1-2 TRBV4-2 CASRQTGGLRRNYGYTF
TRBJ2-7 TRBV5-6 CASSLGGSGRYYEQYF
TRBJ1-4 TRBV27 CASRKGSVDEKLFF
TRBJ1-3 TRBV7-2 CASSSQISGNTIYF
TRBJ2-3 TRBV11-3 CASSFISYRVTDTQYF
TRBJ2-1 TRBV19 CASSKGTGDVRVYDEQFF
TRBJ2-7 TRBV27 CASSLSWARMPEQYF
TRBJ1-4 TRBV28 CASSPPGSGNEKLFF
TRBJ2-6 TRBV2 CASSIGQTGANVLTF
TRBJ2-2 TRBV2 CASSGGFGELFF
- TRBV4-3 CASSPDTITFYEQYF
- TRBV2 CASTAGGSYEQYF
TRBJ1-6 TRBV30 CAWRPSYNSPLHF
TRBJ1-1 TRBV14 CASSQDGGTGGTEAFF
TRBJ1-2 TRBV6-1 CASSDRSGRNGYTF
TRBJ2-7 TRBV4-3 CASSQPGQGGGEQYF
TRBJ1-5 TRBV4-3 CASSQDLGGHQPQHF
TRBJ1-5 TRBV4-2 CASSQLGAGGSNQPQHF
TRBJ2-1 TRBV9 CASSVVGTAFYNEQFF
TRBJ2-1 TRBV7-3 CASSLMGQGAQRQFF
TRBJ2-4 TRBV20-1 CSSGSGNIQYF
TRBJ2-3 TRBV4-2 CASSSGDGQSIDTQYF
TRBJ2-1 TRBV6-5 CASSGTSGTGEQFF
TRBJ2-2 TRBV11-2 CASSPGQANTGELFF
TRBJ1-2 TRBV5-1 CASSLVSADYGYTF
TRBJ2-3 TRBV12-2 CASRSEGASGVRDTQYF
TRBJ1-4 TRBV7-6 CASSPRWTGPTNEKLFF
TRBJ2-7 TRBV19 CASTLDRFSYEQYF
TRBJ1-1 TRBV7-6 CASSSARQGEAFF
TRBJ2-3 TRBV19 CASSIDVILAAYTDTQYF
TRBJ2-1 TRBV15 CATSKDNRENEQFF
TRBJ1-4 TRBV4-2 CASSVGRAMANEKLFF
TRBJ1-2 TRBV28 CASSLADRGGGYTF
TRBJ2-7 TRBV6-4 CASRLRRAENSYEQYF
TRBJ1-6 TRBV27 CASSSFGQGNSPLHF